The 4 T cell receptor beta chains presented below share a single source sample, sequenced in a study of shared clonotypes between healthy human individuals. The table came from immunoSEQ multiplex PCR; TCRdb's copy has only in-frame clones and leaves some out. The data hold a few million clones, with more than 80% observed a single time. Material: naive CD4+ T cells sorted from blood. Regarding subset: CD45RA+ positively selected. Receptors were obtained from a man between 18 and 35 years old in good health.

V and J are TRBV29-1 and TRBJ2-7; weak D call: TRBD1 (6 bases). V lost 4 bases, J lost 7 bases, and 14 bases lay in between. The CDR3 sequence is 12 residues long. The germline CDR1 and CDR2 sequences are SQVTM and ANQGSEA. The CDR3 sequence is CSVGRSRGEQYF. The CDR3 DNA follows: TGCAGCGTTGGAAGGTCGAGGGGGGAGCAGTACTTC.

The rearrangement links TRBV7-9 to TRBJ2-4; no reliable D call. The CDR3 spans 17 residues. CDR1 SEHNR and CDR2 FQNEAQ come from the germline V gene (reference sequence). V was pared by 4 bases and J by 2 bases, with 18 bases between. The CDR3 loop reads CASSSYRPDISKNIQYF. The CDR3 coding sequence is TGTGCCAGCAGCTCCTACCGGCCCGACATCTCCAAAAACATTCAGTACTTC.

J is TRBJ2-3 and V is TRBV2, with D uncertain. The CDR3 spans 12 residues. Germline V gene lookup returns CDR1 SNHLY and CDR2 FYNNEI. The germline V and J ends were trimmed by 7 bases and 4 bases, with 9 bases remaining between them. The CDR3 coding sequence is TGTGCCAGCACCTCAGGCTCAGATACGCAGTATTTT. Translation: CASTSGSDTQYF.

V gene TRBV7-9 combines with J gene TRBJ2-7, with 14 positions matching TRBD2. The CDR3 covers 19 residues. CDR1 is SEHNR, CDR2 FQNEAQ, per germline (reference sequence). After removal of 1 base from V and 9 bases from J, the junction contained 17 bases not matched to a gene. The CDR3 sequence is CASSLVGRGLTGTSGRQYF. The CDR3 DNA sequence: TGTGCCAGCAGCTTAGTAGGCAGGGGTCTTACCGGGACTAGCGGGAGGCAGTACTTC.